Below are 8 T cell receptor beta chains sequenced from a single sample in a study. TCRdb called the RT-PCR reads again in MiXCR, with one record for every CDR3 protein. The sample records more than 600,000 distinct CDR3 sequences, approximately 15% being singletons. Source material: memory CD4+ T cells from blood. The receptors originated from a female donor in good health, serving as a healthy control.

This clonotype was counted many times. This chain joins TRBV20-1 and TRBJ1-1; D call uncertain. Germline V gene data show CDR1 as DFQATT and CDR2 as SNEGSKA (reference sequence). The ends were cut back, 5 bases at V and 3 bases at J, with 13 bases in the middle. The CDR3 length is 13 residues. In nucleotides, the CDR3 is TGCAGTGCTCCTAGAGGGCCGGACACTGAAGCTTTCTTT. Translated: CSAPRGPDTEAFF.

This clonotype was observed a few times. In nucleotides, the CDR3 is TGTGCCAGCAGGGCAATCGGGACAGGGGTCTACAATGAGCAGTTCTTC. Amino acids: CASRAIGTGVYNEQFF. The genes are TRBV6-2 or TRBV6-3 and TRBJ2-1; 10 bases align to TRBD1. The CDR3 runs to 16 residues. Germline CDR1 and CDR2: MNHEY and SVGEGT. The V segment lost 6 bases and the J segment 3 bases; nucleotides outside the gene matches: 8.

V is TRBV30 and J is TRBJ1-1; possibly TRBD1 for D (5 bases). The CDR3 has 11 amino acids. In germline, CDR1 is GTSNPN, CDR2 SVGIG (reference sequence). The V end was cut by 2 bases, the J end by 7 bases, with 8 bases between. The CDR3 nucleotides are TGTGCCTGGAGTACACAGGTTGAAGCTTTCTTT. Protein product: CAWSTQVEAFF.

This clonotype was picked up a small number of times. The J gene is TRBJ1-6, the V gene TRBV20-1; the D is unclear. Germline CDR1 reads DFQATT; CDR2 reads SNEGSKA (reference sequence). Trimming pared 2 bases from V and 4 bases from J, leaving 9 bases between. This CDR3 contains 14 residues. Here the CDR3 DNA reads TGCAGTGCTAGAACGACCACGTATAATTCACCCCTCCACTTT. Its protein product is CSARTTTYNSPLHF.

The chain joins TRBV7-3 to TRBJ2-2; possibly TRBD1 for D (6 bases). Trimming took 0 bases from V and 5 from J, leaving 16 bases between them. Germline V gene lookup returns CDR1 SGHTA and CDR2 FQGTGA. There are 17 residues in the CDR3. The CDR3 region is CASSLTGTRDATGELFF. The CDR3 region has the DNA TGTGCCAGCAGCTTAACCGGGACACGGGACGCTACCGGGGAGCTGTTTTTT.

This clonotype was seen a few times. J is TRBJ2-7 and V is TRBV29-1, with 12 bases fitting TRBD2. V dropped 4 bases and J dropped 9; count of bases not matched to a gene: 7. Germline CDR1 SQVTM, CDR2 ANQGSEA. The CDR3 has 13 amino acids. The CDR3 DNA is TGCAGCGTTGGGACTAGCGGGAAAAGAGGGCAGTACTTC. It yields the protein CSVGTSGKRGQYF.

This clonotype occurred a few times. V gene TRBV5-1 combines with J gene TRBJ2-1; 7 nucleotides align to TRBD1. CDR3 length equals 15 residues. V lost 2 bases and J lost 12; bases outside the gene matches: 14. Germline CDR1 SGHRS, CDR2 YFSETQ. CDR3 loop: CASSFGTTGSPGQFF. The DNA of the CDR3 is TGCGCCAGCAGCTTCGGCACGACAGGGTCCCCGGGGCAGTTCTTC. Variable domain in full (rest from reference TRBV5-1 and TRBJ2-1): KAGVTQTPRYLIKTRGQQVTLSCSPISGHRSVSWYQQTPGQGLQFLFEYFSETQRNKGNFPGRFSGRQFSNSRSEMNVSTLELGDSALYLCASSFGTTGSPGQFFGPGTRLTVL.

This clonotype turned up a few times. J is TRBJ1-1 and V is TRBV6-2 or TRBV6-3; D gene ambiguous. The V end lost 6 bases, the J end lost 1 base, and 12 bases lay between the germline ends. Germline V CDR1 and CDR2: MNHEY, SVGEGT. The CDR3 spans 14 residues. CDR3 sequence (DNA): TGTGCCAGCAGAACTACAGCCACGAACACTGAAGCTTTCTTT. It is translated as CASRTTATNTEAFF.